This passage covers 19 T cell receptor beta chains from one sample sequenced in a study of T cell responses to AZD1222 COVID-19 vaccine. Only in-frame clones appear in the TCRdb table, and some are missing; sequencing was by immunoSEQ multiplex PCR. The table has around 160,000 clones, approximately 89% seen once. Sequences were derived from peripheral blood, sampled on day 0 of AZD1222 vaccination. These receptors all stem from an adult in good health.

V gene TRBV29-1 combines with J gene TRBJ2-7; D is unresolved. Trimming pared 7 bases from V and 0 bases from J, leaving 10 bases between. Germline loops: CDR1 SQVTM, CDR2 ANQGSEA. This CDR3 has 12 amino acids. For the CDR3, the DNA is TGCAGCGCCCGCGGAAACTCCTACGAGCAGTACTTC. This encodes CSARGNSYEQYF.

The chain links TRBV27 to TRBJ1-4; D is unclear. Germline CDR1 MNHEY, CDR2 SMNVEV (reference sequence). The CDR3 consists of 11 residues. With 5 bases removed from V and 8 bases from J, the gap between germline ends came to 6 bases. The CDR3 DNA reads as TGTGCCAGCAGTAGTCGGGAAAAACTGTTTTTT. Amino acid sequence: CASSSREKLFF.

The chain uses TRBV4-2 and TRBJ1-2; 7 bases align to TRBD1. From germline, CDR1 is LGHNA and CDR2 YNFKEQ. Trimming took 3 bases from V and 5 from J; bases not matched to a gene: 9. The CDR3 spans 15 residues. The CDR3 protein is CASSQTGTSLYGYTF. The CDR3 DNA is TGTGCCAGCAGCCAGACAGGGACTTCCCTGTATGGCTACACCTTC.

This clone was detected only once. J is TRBJ2-7 and V is TRBV4-1; 9 bases line up with TRBD1. Trimming removed 4 bases from V and 4 bases from J; junction bases left unmatched: 11. Germline-derived CDR1 and CDR2 are MGHRA and YSYEKL. This CDR3 spans 16 amino acids. The CDR3 DNA sequence: TGCGCCAGCAGCCCTAGGGGACAGGGAATGAATTACGAGCAGTACTTC. The encoded protein is CASSPRGQGMNYEQYF.

The J gene is TRBJ1-1, the V gene TRBV12-3 or TRBV12-4; D uncertain. The CDR3 loop spans 11 amino acids. V dropped 3 bases and J dropped 7 bases, with 6 bases sitting between them. In DNA, the CDR3 is TGTGCCAGCAGTTTTAGTGGTGAAGCTTTCTTT. This translates into CASSFSGEAFF.

The genes are TRBV7-3 and TRBJ2-2; the D gene is possibly TRBD1 (5 bases). The CDR3 has 14 residues. The V end lost 2 bases, the J end lost 6 bases, and 10 bases lay between the germline ends. Germline V lookup: CDR1 SGHTA, CDR2 FQGTGA. Here the CDR3 DNA reads TGTGCCAGCAGCTTATCAGGGTCCGCCGGGGAGCTGTTTTTT. Translating it yields CASSLSGSAGELFF.

This clone was observed a single time. This chain connects TRBV6-5 to TRBJ2-3; 9 bases align to TRBD1. The CDR3 loop spans 15 amino acids. Germline assignment: CDR1 MNHEY and CDR2 SVGAGI. V was pared by 6 bases and J by 0 bases, with 4 bases of the junction left unmatched. CDR3 sequence reads: CASRVDRGSTDTQYF. CDR3 DNA: TGTGCCAGCAGAGTGGACAGGGGAAGCACAGATACGCAGTATTTT.

This chain joins TRBV2 and TRBJ2-1; no clear D gene. The CDR3 contains 12 residues. CDR1 and CDR2 (germline): SNHLY, FYNNEI. With 8 bases removed from V and 2 bases from J, the gap between germline ends came to 7 bases. The CDR3 nucleotides are TGTGCCAGCGGCCCGACCTACAATGAGCAGTTCTTC. Protein: CASGPTYNEQFF.

The V and J genes are TRBV9 and TRBJ2-1; 10 nucleotides align to TRBD2. Germline V gene data show CDR1 as SGDLS and CDR2 as YYNGEE. There are 15 residues in the CDR3. V lost 1 base and J lost 3; bases outside the gene matches: 1. The CDR3 DNA sequence: TGTGCCAGCAGCGTACTAGCGGGAGTCTACAATGAGCAGTTCTTC. As protein: CASSVLAGVYNEQFF.

The chain couples TRBV4-3 to TRBJ1-1; 8 bases are shared with TRBD1. V shed 5 bases, J shed 1 base, and the junction held 6 bases outside the gene matches. In germline, CDR1 is LGHNA, CDR2 YSLEER. This CDR3 comprises 15 residues. The chain's CDR3 is CASSSPTGANTEAFF. The CDR3 DNA reads as TGCGCCAGCAGCTCCCCGACAGGGGCGAACACTGAAGCTTTCTTT.

The chain recombines TRBV2 with TRBJ2-1; no clear D. CDR1 SNHLY and CDR2 FYNNEI come from the germline V gene. This CDR3 has 10 residues. With 8 bases removed from V and 6 bases from J, the gap between germline ends came to 5 bases. Here the CDR3 reads CASEGNEQFF. The CDR3 bases are TGTGCCAGCGAAGGCAATGAGCAGTTCTTC.

The chain employs TRBV7-6 and TRBJ2-3, with 11 bases fitting TRBD2. Germline assignment: CDR1 SGHVS and CDR2 FNYEAQ. This CDR3 region has 14 residues. J was trimmed by 6 bases and V by 7 bases; bases with no gene match: 6. The CDR3 DNA is TGTGCCAGCACTAGCGGGGGGATGGGGGATACGCAGTATTTT. This encodes CASTSGGMGDTQYF.

The chain couples TRBV28 to TRBJ1-1, with D unclear. The CDR3 contains 14 residues. The ends were cut back, 5 bases at V and 1 base at J, with 11 bases in the middle. From germline, CDR1 is MDHEN and CDR2 SYDVKM. The CDR3 DNA is TGTGCCAGCAGTCCCCCCCGGGAGAACACTGAAGCTTTCTTT. This gives the protein CASSPPRENTEAFF.

J is TRBJ2-3 and V is TRBV6-5; D not resolved. The CDR3 runs 11 residues. Germline assignment: CDR1 MNHEY and CDR2 SVGAGI. The germline V and J ends were trimmed by 6 bases and 6 bases, with 7 bases remaining between them. The CDR3 region is CASSLRDTQYF. CDR3 nucleotides: TGTGCCAGCAGCCTGCGGGATACGCAGTATTTT.

The chain recombines TRBV6-2 or TRBV6-3 with TRBJ2-7, with D possibly matching TRBD2 (5 bases). Germline CDR1 reads MNHEY; CDR2 reads SVGEGT. V was cut by 0 bases and J by 7 bases, with 13 bases left in between. The CDR3 has 14 amino acids. CDR3 residues: CASSYSMIGIEQYF. CDR3 DNA: TGTGCCAGCAGTTACTCGATGATCGGGATTGAGCAGTACTTC.

The V gene is TRBV20-1, the J gene TRBJ1-2; D uncertain. The V end lost 3 bases, the J end lost 2 bases, and 16 bases lay between the germline ends. The CDR3 has 15 amino acids. Germline CDR1 and CDR2: DFQATT and SNEGSKA (reference sequence). CDR3: CSASVIGRINYGYTF. The DNA for the CDR3 is TGCAGTGCTAGTGTGATTGGGCGGATAAACTATGGCTACACCTTC.

This clone was counted once. The chain has TRBV19 and TRBJ1-1; 7 bases map to TRBD1. Germline V lookup: CDR1 LNHDA, CDR2 SQIVND (reference sequence). With V trimmed by 8 bases and J by 2 bases, 8 bases remained unmatched. This CDR3 contains 14 residues. The CDR3 DNA is TGTGCCAGTTACGTCGACAGGGCAAACACTGAAGCTTTCTTT. Translated: CASYVDRANTEAFF.

The chain joins TRBV4-2 to TRBJ1-2; D is unclear. The germline CDR1 and CDR2 sequences are LGHNA and YNFKEQ. Trimming removed 4 bases from V and 7 bases from J, with 16 bases in between. There are 14 residues in the CDR3. CDR3: CASSPPETGLGYTF. For the CDR3, the DNA is TGTGCCAGCAGCCCCCCCGAAACGGGTCTTGGCTACACCTTC.

The rearrangement joins TRBV5-1 to TRBJ2-5; tentative D call: TRBD2 (6 bases). V lost 2 bases, J lost 2 bases, and 16 bases lay in between. The CDR3 runs to 16 residues. Looked up from germline, CDR1 is SGHRS and CDR2 is YFSETQ. As DNA, the CDR3 is TGCGCCAGCAGCTTTTATATTCGCGGGGAGCAAGAGACCCAGTACTTC. It specifies CASSFYIRGEQETQYF.